The present T cell receptor beta chain was sequenced within a study of CD8 T cells in ankylosing spondylitis. V dropped 5 bases and J dropped 6 bases, with 13 bases sitting between them. The CDR3 extends over 13 amino acids. Ten or more counts support this clonotype. Its cognate antigen is unknown. It was by quantitative 5'-RACE with molecular barcodes that TCR beta libraries were made. Via MiXCR, TCRdb re-called the 5' RACE reads, giving one row per CDR3 protein. The repertoire consists of about 130,000 distinct CDR3 sequences, with just under 7.5% occurring once and the leading ten covering about an eighth. Findings of the study overall: Ankylosing spondylitis blood appeared to be characterized by a TCR beta motif of eight highly homologous variants. Disease-linked clones, CD8+, were relatively rare in peripheral blood.

The sequenced sample was blood, either unsorted or a sorted T cell fraction (not recorded which). The clonotype was recovered from a female donor with ankylosing spondylitis or in good health (not recorded which). This chain connects TRBV12-3 or TRBV12-4 to TRBJ2-5, with D perhaps being TRBD1 or TRBD2 (5 bases each). The CDR3 loop reads CASSVGERKTQYF. The CDR3 region has the DNA TGTGCCAGCAGTGTAGGGGAGAGGAAGACCCAGTACTTC.